This T cell receptor beta chain was sequenced in a study of T cell responses to AZD1222 COVID-19 vaccine. Measured with immunoSEQ multiplex PCR; TCRdb has only the in-frame clones, and not every one. The sample contains around 120,000 clones, about 93% of which appear only once. As for this clone: The antigen is undetermined.

The study, taken as a whole, reports: Targets within unmutated variant regions were reportedly found for nearly half of spike-specific TCRs. Spike-specific TCR breadth and depth went up after people got two AZD1222 doses. Among AZD1222 vaccinees, only six were seropositive at baseline.

Material: peripheral blood, obtained 28 days after the second AZD1222 dose. The sequence was collected from an adult who received the AZD1222 COVID-19 vaccine.

CDR3 nucleotides: TGTGCCAGCAGCCAATGGGGCGGGGGGGATATACACGAGCAGTACTTC. It is translated as CASSQWGGGDIHEQYF. The chain combines TRBV3-1 (or the pseudogene TRBV3-2) with TRBJ2-7; 9 bases are shared with TRBD2. Germline V lookup: CDR1 LGHDT, CDR2 YNNKEL (reference sequence). The CDR3 length is 16 residues. The trim removed 2 bases at V and 5 bases at J, leaving 10 bases unmatched.